The entry that follows covers one T cell receptor (beta chain) sequence. The antigen is undetermined. This sample is drawn from a study of Ad26.COV2.S vaccination and SARS-CoV-2 variants. Treatment: 19 received Ad26.COV2.S at low or high dose, single or two shots; a few received placebo; per-sample allocation not given. On day 63 after the first injection, vaccine and placebo recipients gave samples. Profiled with immunoSEQ multiplex PCR; TCRdb holds only in-frame clones, not every one. Among roughly 380,000 clones listed, 80% to 90% were seen once. Study-wide points: TCR breadth and depth estimates may have understated total T cell responses.

The CDR3 is made up of 16 amino acids. Germline CDR1 SGHTA, CDR2 FQGNSA. V was pared by 5 bases and J by 3 bases, with 5 bases of the junction left unmatched. The TCR was taken from a person between 18 and 59 years old who received the Ad26.COV2.S COVID-19 vaccine or a placebo. The chain carries TRBV7-2 and TRBJ2-3, with 13 positions matching TRBD2. Sequenced here: peripheral blood, sampled in a trial of Ad26.COV2.S vaccine versus placebo. Here the CDR3 DNA reads TGTGCCAGCAGCCGCACTAGCGGGAGGGAAACAGATACGCAGTATTTT. Translating gives CASSRTSGRETDTQYF.